This T cell receptor (beta chain) was retrieved from a study of CD8+CD57+ T cells in acquired aplastic anemia. Study-wide context: Quantities of DNA derived from sorted CD4+ and CD8+ cells averaged around 3.2 ug.

Trimming pared 0 bases from V and 5 bases from J, leaving 14 bases between. The CDR3 is made up of 14 amino acids. Germline V gene data show CDR1 as DFQATT and CDR2 as SNEGSKA (reference sequence). The template for TCR beta VDJ and CDR3 sequence profiling was genomic DNA. One entry per CDR3 protein, called by TCRdb with MiXCR from the reads. The sample lists 200,000 or so distinct CDR3 sequences; 64% were seen once. The V call is TRBV20-1, the J call TRBJ2-7; possibly TRBD1 for D (5 bases). Sample: sorted CD4+, CD8+, or CD8+CD57+ T cells (not recorded which) from PBMCs. This TCR came from a human donor with severe aplastic anemia or a healthy control (not recorded which). The CDR3 nucleotides read TGCAGTGCTAGAGAGGGGCAGGGTAGCCACGAGCAGTACTTC. This codes for CSAREGQGSHEQYF.